This is a list of T cell receptor beta chains from one sample in a study of blood T cell repertoires in COVID-19. Libraries were prepared by immunoSEQ multiplex PCR; TCRdb keeps only in-frame clonotypes and omits some of them. The table records 200,000 to 300,000 clones, about 68% of them present only once. Sequencing was done on a sample of peripheral blood. The receptors shown here come from an elderly woman with acute or convalescent COVID-19. CDR3s include the opening cysteine and the closing phenylalanine or tryptophan. A D gene is named only where the DNA matches it firmly. Size tells how often a clone was seen (once, few, many) or the class of an expanded clone, and some rows leave it out.

TRBD2	TRBV3-1/TRBV3-2	TRBJ2-2	-	TGTGCCAGCAGCCAAGGAGGGAGGGCGAACACCGGGGAGCTGTTTTTT	CASSQGGRANTGELFF
-	TRBV7-6	TRBJ1-6	-	TGTGCCAGCAGCCGCCGGGGGGCAGGGAATTCACCCCTCCACTTT	CASSRRGAGNSPLHF
-	TRBV15	TRBJ1-4	few	TGTGCCACCAGCAGGAGGCCTCGTAATGAAAAACTGTTTTTT	CATSRRPRNEKLFF
TRBD2	TRBV5-1	TRBJ2-7	-	TGCGCCAGCAGCTTGGGGGGGACTAGCGCCTACGAGCAGTACTTC	CASSLGGTSAYEQYF
-	TRBV7-2	TRBJ1-2	few	TGTGCCAGCAGCTTAAGTACAGGGTACTATGGCTACACCTTC	CASSLSTGYYGYTF
-	TRBV19	TRBJ2-4	-	TGTGCCAGTAGTATGCGAGCGGGCGAAAACATTCAGTACTTC	CASSMRAGENIQYF
-	TRBV19	TRBJ2-5	-	TGTGCCAGTAGTATAGTGGCAGGGTCTGAGACCCAGTACTTC	CASSIVAGSETQYF
TRBD1	TRBV28	TRBJ1-6	-	TGTGCCAGCAGACAGGGGACAAATTCACCCCTCCACTTT	CASRQGTNSPLHF
-	TRBV3-1/TRBV3-2	TRBJ1-3	-	TGTGCCAGCAGCCGCGTCCCTGGAAACACCATATATTTT	CASSRVPGNTIYF
-	TRBV11-2	TRBJ2-3	-	TGTGCCAGCAGCCCGGCGGGGGCGCGAGATACGCAGTATTTT	CASSPAGARDTQYF
-	TRBV7-2	TRBJ2-6	-	TGTGCCAGCAGCTTCCAGGGAGGTCTTTCTGGGGCCAACGTCCTGACTTTC	CASSFQGGLSGANVLTF
TRBD1	TRBV6-5	TRBJ2-7	-	TGTGCCAGCAGGGGACAGGCCTCCTACGAGCAGTACTTC	CASRGQASYEQYF
TRBD1	TRBV11-2	TRBJ2-3	-	TGTGCCAGCAGCTCGTACAGGGGGCGGGGAGATACGCAGTATTTT	CASSSYRGRGDTQYF
TRBD1	TRBV3-1/TRBV3-2	TRBJ1-3	-	TGTGCCAGCAGCCAACGAACTACAGGGGGCTCTGGAAACACCATATATTTT	CASSQRTTGGSGNTIYF
-	TRBV6-2/TRBV6-3	TRBJ2-4	-	TGTGCCAGCAGTTACCCCTCAGGGTTGGGCAAAAACATTCAGTACTTC	CASSYPSGLGKNIQYF
-	TRBV20-1	TRBJ1-5	-	TGCAGTGCTAGTGTGGGGGGGTTGGGTGGCAATCAGCCCCAGCATTTT	CSASVGGLGGNQPQHF
TRBD1	TRBV7-6	TRBJ1-5	-	TGTGCCAGCAGCTCGAGACAGGGTGTGAATCAGCCCCAGCATTTT	CASSSRQGVNQPQHF
TRBD1	TRBV7-7	TRBJ2-5	-	TGTGCCAGCAGCTTAAGGGAGACAGGGGGCGAGACCCAGTACTTC	CASSLRETGGETQYF
-	TRBV19	TRBJ1-5	-	TGTGCCAGTAGTATAGAAACCAGGGGGCCCCAGCATTTT	CASSIETRGPQHF
TRBD2	TRBV5-1	TRBJ2-7	-	TGCGCCAGCAGCTTGGGACTAGCGATCGGGACCTACGAGCAGTACTTC	CASSLGLAIGTYEQYF
-	TRBV4-2	TRBJ1-1	-	TGTGCCAGCAGCCTTGACAGTGACACTGAAGCTTTCTTT	CASSLDSDTEAFF
-	TRBV19	TRBJ1-5	-	TGTGCCAGTGCCCAGGGTGACCAGCCCCAGCATTTT	CASAQGDQPQHF
TRBD1	TRBV7-2	TRBJ1-3	-	TGTGCCAGCAGCGCTCGACAGGGCTCTGGAAACACCATATATTTT	CASSARQGSGNTIYF
TRBD1	TRBV3-1/TRBV3-2	TRBJ2-1	-	TGTGCCAGCAGCCAAGAGGACAGGTGTTCCTACAATGAGCAGTTCTTC	CASSQEDRCSYNEQFF
-	TRBV5-1	TRBJ2-1	-	TGCGCCAGCAGTCGACTAGGGACCTACAATGAGCAGTTCTTC	CASSRLGTYNEQFF
TRBD1	TRBV5-6	TRBJ2-3	-	TGTGCCAGCAGCTGGGACAGGGAAGGAGGGACAGATACGCAGTATTTT	CASSWDREGGTDTQYF
TRBD2	TRBV5-1	TRBJ2-2	-	TGCGCCAGCAGCTTGCGTGCTAGCGGGGGGGTAACGAACACCGGGGAGCTGTTTTTT	CASSLRASGGVTNTGELFF
TRBD1	TRBV7-9	TRBJ1-1	-	TGTGCCAGCAGACCTAATACCGGGACAGAGAACACTGAAGCTTTCTTT	CASRPNTGTENTEAFF
-	TRBV7-9	TRBJ2-1	-	TGTGCCAGCAGCTTAGTCGGGTACAATGAGCAGTTCTTC	CASSLVGYNEQFF
-	TRBV6-5	TRBJ2-7	-	TGTGCCAGCAGTTACTCCTCCGGGAACTCCTACGAGCAGTACTTC	CASSYSSGNSYEQYF
-	TRBV11-2	TRBJ2-7	-	TGTGCCAGCAGCCGCACAGGTACCTCCTACGAGCAGTACTTC	CASSRTGTSYEQYF
-	TRBV3-1/TRBV3-2	TRBJ2-7	-	TGTGCCAGCAGCCAAGTATCGGTTAGGGGATCCTACGAGCAGTACTTC	CASSQVSVRGSYEQYF
TRBD2	TRBV4-2	TRBJ2-1	-	TGTGCCAGCAGCCACCCCGCGGGAGATGGGTCGAATGAGCAGTTCTTC	CASSHPAGDGSNEQFF
-	TRBV11-2	TRBJ2-5	-	TGTGCCAGCAGCTTAGATTGGCAGCGGGAGACCCAGTACTTC	CASSLDWQRETQYF
TRBD2	TRBV18	TRBJ2-5	-	TGTGCCAGCTCACGCGCCGGGACTAGCGGTGAGACCCAGTACTTC	CASSRAGTSGETQYF
TRBD1	TRBV25-1	TRBJ2-5	-	TGTGCCAGCAGTTCGGGGGGACAGGGGGCATTAGAGACCCAGTACTTC	CASSSGGQGALETQYF
TRBD2	TRBV7-9	TRBJ2-1	-	TGTGCCAGCAGCTCAGGACTAGCGGGTACCTATGAGCAGTTCTTC	CASSSGLAGTYEQFF
-	TRBV4-3	TRBJ1-3	few	TGCGCCAGCAGCCAAGATAGAGGGAGATTAAGCTCTGGAAACACCATATATTTT	CASSQDRGRLSSGNTIYF
TRBD2	TRBV6-5	TRBJ2-4	-	TGTGCCAGCAGCAAGCGGGAGTCCCAAAACATTCAGTACTTC	CASSKRESQNIQYF
TRBD1	TRBV19	TRBJ2-2	-	TGTGCCAGAGTGAAAACCGGGACAGGGGGGATCACCGGGGAGCTGTTTTTT	CARVKTGTGGITGELFF
TRBD1	TRBV4-3	TRBJ2-4	-	TGCGCCAGCAGCCTCGGGGGACAGGGGTTTGACATTCAGTACTTC	CASSLGGQGFDIQYF
-	TRBV3-1/TRBV3-2	TRBJ1-3	-	TGTGCCAGCAGCCAAGACAACTCTGGAAACACCATATATTTT	CASSQDNSGNTIYF
-	TRBV6-5	TRBJ1-5	-	TGTGCCAGCAGTTCCCTAGATCAGCCCCAGCATTTT	CASSSLDQPQHF
TRBD2	TRBV19	TRBJ2-5	-	TGTGCCAGTAGTAACCCCCGGGAGGCCCGGGCGGGGGAGACCCAGTACTTC	CASSNPREARAGETQYF